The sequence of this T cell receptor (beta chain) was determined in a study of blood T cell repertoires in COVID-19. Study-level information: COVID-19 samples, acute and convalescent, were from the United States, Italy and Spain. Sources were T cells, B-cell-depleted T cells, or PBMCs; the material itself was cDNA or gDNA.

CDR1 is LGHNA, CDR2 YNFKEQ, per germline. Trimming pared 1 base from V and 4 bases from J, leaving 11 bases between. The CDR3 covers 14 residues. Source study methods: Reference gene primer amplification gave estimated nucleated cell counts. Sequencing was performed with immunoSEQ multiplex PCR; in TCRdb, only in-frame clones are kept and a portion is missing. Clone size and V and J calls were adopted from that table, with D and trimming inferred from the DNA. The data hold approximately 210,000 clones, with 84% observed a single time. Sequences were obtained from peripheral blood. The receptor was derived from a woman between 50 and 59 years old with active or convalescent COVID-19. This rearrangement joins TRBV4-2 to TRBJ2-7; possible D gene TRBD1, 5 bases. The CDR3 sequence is CASSQGQGVYEQYF. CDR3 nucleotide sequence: TGTGCCAGCAGCCAAGGTCAGGGCGTTTACGAGCAGTACTTC.